This entry lists 12 T cell receptor beta chains sequenced from one sample in a study of T cell responses to AZD1222 COVID-19 vaccine. Assay used: immunoSEQ multiplex PCR; TCRdb lists only in-frame clones, some missing. The data hold fewer than 130,000 clones, with about 93% observed a single time. Here the sequenced sample was peripheral blood, taken on day 0 of AZD1222 vaccination. The receptors shown here come from an adult in good health.

This rearrangement joins TRBV11-2 to TRBJ1-1, with TRBD1 as a possible D gene (5 bases). The germline V gene has CDR1 SGHAT and CDR2 FQNNGV. V gave up 5 bases and J gave up 1 base, with 17 bases separating them. The CDR3 is 16 residues long. CDR3 residues: CASSHSIGQANTEAFF. CDR3 bases: TGTGCCAGCAGCCACAGCATCGGACAAGCGAACACTGAAGCTTTCTTT.

The genes are TRBV28 and TRBJ1-5, with D unclear. The CDR3 runs 15 residues. CDR1 and CDR2 from the germline V gene are MDHEN and SYDVKM. V lost 7 bases and J lost 10, with 23 bases in between. CDR3 DNA: TGTGCCAGCACCCCTTCTCCCTCGCTTGGTTCTCCCCAGCATTTT. This codes for CASTPSPSLGSPQHF.

This clone was detected a few times. The chain carries TRBV7-9 and TRBJ1-4; 7 bases fit TRBD1. Losses at the gene ends were 10 bases for V and 4 bases for J; bases not matched to a gene: 6. The CDR3 extends over 13 amino acids. Germline CDR1 reads SEHNR; CDR2 reads FQNEAQ (reference sequence). This chain's CDR3 is CATQGTVNEKLFF. CDR3 coding DNA: TGTGCCACACAAGGGACAGTTAATGAAAAACTGTTTTTT.

V is TRBV19 and J is TRBJ1-6; 10 bases agree with TRBD1. The length of the CDR3 is 13 residues. Per germline, CDR1 LNHDA and CDR2 SQIVND (reference sequence). Trimming at V came to 9 bases and at J to 7 bases, leaving 3 bases not matched to a gene. This CDR3 is CASGDRGNSPLHF. CDR3 bases: TGTGCCAGCGGGGACAGGGGAAATTCACCCCTCCACTTT. The full variable domain, rest sourced from reference TRBV19 and TRBJ1-6, is DGGITQSPKYLFRKEGQNVTLSCEQNLNHDAMYWYRQDPGQGLRLIYYSQIVNDFQKGDIAEGYSVSREKKESFPLTVTSAQKNPTAFYLCASGDRGNSPLHFGNGTRLTVT.

The chain combines TRBV5-1 with TRBJ2-2, with D unresolved. Germline-derived CDR1 and CDR2 are SGHRS and YFSETQ. The CDR3 extends over 14 amino acids. V lost 9 bases, J lost 2 bases, and 14 bases lay in between. CDR3 region: CATAEQLNTGELFF. CDR3 DNA: TGCGCCACGGCGGAGCAGCTCAACACCGGGGAGCTGTTTTTT. Combining the CDR3 with reference TRBV5-1 and TRBJ2-2 gives the whole variable domain KAGVTQTPRYLIKTRGQQVTLSCSPISGHRSVSWYQQTPGQGLQFLFEYFSETQRNKGNFPGRFSGRQFSNSRSEMNVSTLELGDSALYLCATAEQLNTGELFFGEGSRLTVL.

The rearrangement uses TRBV7-9 and TRBJ1-5, with 8 bases that match TRBD1. V gave up 1 base and J gave up 7 bases; unmatched junction bases: 18. Germline-derived CDR1 and CDR2 are SEHNR and FQNEAQ (reference sequence). The CDR3 has 19 residues. The chain's CDR3 is CASSLELRQGAGPKQPQHF. The CDR3, as DNA: TGTGCCAGCAGCTTAGAGCTCAGGCAGGGGGCCGGCCCAAAGCAGCCCCAGCATTTT. Full variable domain (remainder filled in from reference TRBV7-9 and TRBJ1-5): DTGVSQNPRHKITKRGQNVTFRCDPISEHNRLYWYRQTLGQGPEFLTYFQNEAQLEKSRLLSDRFSAERPKGSFSTLEIQRTEQGDSAMYLCASSLELRQGAGPKQPQHFGDGTRLSIL.

The V and J genes are TRBV18 and TRBJ2-1; the match to TRBD1 covers 7 bases. Per the germline V gene, CDR1 is KGHSH and CDR2 is LQKENI. Germline trimming cut 1 base from V and 8 bases from J; bases unmatched to any gene: 20. The CDR3 totals 19 residues. The CDR3 here is CASSPRSLTGADLGDEQFF. CDR3 DNA: TGTGCCAGCTCACCACGGAGCTTAACAGGGGCCGACCTCGGGGATGAGCAGTTCTTC. The full variable domain, completed using reference TRBV18 and TRBJ2-1, is NAGVMQNPRHLVRRRGQEARLRCSPMKGHSHVYWYRQLPEEGLKFMVYLQKENIIDESGMPKERFSAEFPKEGPSILRIQQVVRGDSAAYFCASSPRSLTGADLGDEQFFGPGTRLTVL.

This chain's CDR3 is CASSYPGTYEQYF. CDR3 DNA sequence: TGTGCCAGCAGTTACCCCGGGACTTACGAGCAGTACTTC. This chain joins TRBV6-5 and TRBJ2-7; the D gene is possibly TRBD2 (6 bases). The CDR3 extends over 13 amino acids. From germline, CDR1 is MNHEY and CDR2 SVGAGI. V shed 2 bases and J shed 4 bases, with 9 bases lying between them.

The chain carries TRBV7-9 and TRBJ1-2, with D unclear. Trimming shortened V by 1 base and J by 7 bases, and 7 bases separated the two germline ends. The CDR3 loop spans 12 amino acids. Germline V lookup: CDR1 SEHNR, CDR2 FQNEAQ (reference sequence). The CDR3 is CASSLGGFGYTF. The CDR3 bases are TGTGCCAGCAGCTTAGGTGGTTTTGGCTACACCTTC.

The V gene is TRBV6-2 or TRBV6-3, the J gene TRBJ1-5; TRBD1 might be the D (5 bases). Trimming stripped 2 bases from V and 0 bases from J, with 26 bases between. This CDR3 is 21 amino acids long. From germline, CDR1 is MNHEY and CDR2 SVGEGT. The CDR3 DNA reads as TGTGCCAGCAGTTACCCTCCCCGGTGGAAGGGGAGGGGATATAGCAATCAGCCCCAGCATTTT. Its translation is CASSYPPRWKGRGYSNQPQHF.

The gene calls are TRBV10-3 and TRBJ1-1, with 7 positions matching TRBD1. Germline V gives CDR1 ENHRY, CDR2 SYGVKD. Trimming at V came to 0 bases and at J to 3 bases, leaving 4 bases not matched to a gene. There are 15 residues in the CDR3. For the CDR3, the DNA is TGTGCCATCAGTGAGTCGAGACAGGGCGACACTGAAGCTTTCTTT. Its protein product is CAISESRQGDTEAFF.

The V gene is TRBV12-3 or TRBV12-4, the J gene TRBJ1-2; possible D gene TRBD1, 6 bases. The CDR3 contains 13 residues. The V gene lost 3 bases and the J gene lost 6 bases, with 11 bases spanning the gap. CDR3 in amino acids: CASSFQAGDGYTF. The CDR3 DNA sequence: TGTGCCAGCAGTTTTCAGGCAGGGGATGGCTACACCTTC.